What follows describes a single T cell receptor beta chain. Its target is not known. These data come from a study of cytomegalovirus exposure and HLA in healthy donors. The junction had 9 bases not matched to a gene; V was cut back by 5 bases and J by 5 bases. Germline CDR1 is SEHNR and CDR2 is FQNEAQ (reference sequence). The CDR3 is 14 residues long. Study-wide points: The dataset shows that most TCR sequences were rare, while some public TCRs occurred in many donors. In an earlier analysis, in some 540 donors, most V segments appeared productive either ~87% or ~30% of the time. The study put 150 to 200 TCR beta chains on its list as cytomegalovirus-associated.

The PCR was carried out with 60 Vbeta primers and 13 Jbeta primers. Original data processing: Some 11 million shared chains were among the roughly 80 million unique TCR beta chains that a later analysis counted. Assay used: immunoSEQ multiplex PCR; TCRdb lists only in-frame clones, some missing. From that table come the V and J calls and clone size; the DNA was used to work out D and trimming. Among about 170,000 clones listed, 75% to 85% were seen once. This TCR was recovered from a woman aged 25 to 39 in good health and CMV-seropositive. This sequence joins TRBV7-9 and TRBJ2-7; 7 bases align to TRBD1. The source material was PBMCs. The CDR3 DNA reads TGTGCCAGCAGCCCTCGACAGGGTTTCCACGAGCAGTACTTC. This translates into CASSPRQGFHEQYF.